This T cell receptor beta chain comes out of a study of T cell responses to AZD1222 COVID-19 vaccine. Clones were sequenced by immunoSEQ multiplex PCR, and TCRdb holds only the in-frame ones, with some missing. The table has 150,000 or so clones, around 85% seen once; the top ten hold around 8%. Study findings and constraints: After the peak T cell response, and only then, were repertoires sampled.

Germline values: CDR1 LNHDA, CDR2 SQIVND (reference sequence). Trimming took 2 bases from V and 3 from J, leaving 13 bases between them. The CDR3 has 15 residues. As for this clone: Antigen unknown.

The genes are TRBV19 and TRBJ1-1; D not certain. Here the sequenced sample was peripheral blood, taken on day 0 of AZD1222 vaccination. The sequence was collected from an adult in good health. The CDR3 loop is CASSIIEKGYTEAFF. The DNA for the CDR3 is TGTGCCAGTAGTATAATAGAAAAGGGTTACACTGAAGCTTTCTTT.